These 26 T cell receptor beta chains came from one sample sequenced in a study of regulatory T cells in long-lasting Graves disease. Time point of the sample: persistent/refractory GD, antithyroid drugs over 5 years with positive TRAb. PBMC RNA was the source of the TCR library. Arm-PCR with iRepertoire HTBI primers amplified the CDR3 regions for these TCR beta libraries. TCRdb redid the calling of the multiplex PCR reads with MiXCR, one entry per CDR3 protein. The sample carries about 660,000 distinct CDR3 sequences, 30% recorded once. The material was peripheral blood mononuclear cells (PBMCs), obtained when the disease was refractory, from a patient treated with antithyroid drugs. The origin of the receptors is a female donor with Graves disease.

The chain carries TRBV6-1 and TRBJ1-2; D unresolved. This CDR3 has 15 residues. Germline loops: CDR1 MNHNS, CDR2 SASEGT. Trimming stripped 4 bases from V and 5 bases from J, with 17 bases between. In DNA, the CDR3 is TGTGCCAGCAGTGCCCAATACGGCGGGGTTTATGGCTACACCTTC. Translated, it gives CASSAQYGGVYGYTF.

This clonotype was seen ten or more times. This rearrangement joins TRBV28 to TRBJ1-1, with unresolved D. V lost 6 bases to trimming and J lost 5 bases, with 16 bases between them. This CDR3 spans 14 amino acids. The V gene's germline CDR1 is MDHEN and CDR2 SYDVKM. CDR3 sequence reads: CASSPPGLRTEAFF. The DNA of the CDR3 is TGTGCCAGCAGCCCCCCGGGATTGCGAACTGAAGCTTTCTTT.

This clonotype has a count of ten or more. The chain couples TRBV6-1 to TRBJ2-7; 9 nucleotides match TRBD1. Germline-derived CDR1 and CDR2 are MNHNS and SASEGT. This CDR3 has 14 residues. The V segment lost 7 bases and the J segment 4 bases; nucleotides outside the gene matches: 8. CDR3 in amino acids: CASTTGTGKYEQYF. In DNA, the CDR3 is TGTGCCAGCACCACCGGGACAGGGAAGTACGAGCAGTACTTC.

This clonotype has just a few counts. The chain uses TRBV19 and TRBJ2-1; D unclear. This CDR3 has 12 amino acids. Trimming shortened V by 5 bases and J by 7 bases, and 9 bases separated the two germline ends. Germline CDR1 and CDR2: LNHDA and SQIVND (reference sequence). In DNA form, the CDR3 reads TGTGCCAGTAGTCGAGTGGGGAATGAGCAGTTCTTC. Amino acids: CASSRVGNEQFF.

In this sample, this clonotype turned up a few times. The chain recombines TRBV12-3 or TRBV12-4 with TRBJ1-6; 8 positions match TRBD1. Trimming at V came to 10 bases and at J to 9 bases, leaving 11 bases not matched to a gene. The CDR3 is 14 residues long. The CDR3 spells CATSTDRESSPLHF. CDR3 in DNA: TGTGCCACCTCCACGGACAGGGAAAGTTCACCCCTCCACTTT.

The rearrangement links TRBV29-1 to TRBJ2-7, with D possibly TRBD2 on 5 matching bases. Germline CDR1 is SQVTM and CDR2 is ANQGSEA. Trimming cost V 4 bases and J 6 bases, with 16 bases left between them. The CDR3 is 13 amino acids. The CDR3 sequence is CSVVGLRLSEQYF. The CDR3 DNA follows: TGCAGCGTTGTTGGACTCCGGTTGAGCGAGCAGTACTTC.

This chain joins TRBV7-6 and TRBJ2-1; 13 nucleotides line up with TRBD2. The V segment lost 5 bases and the J segment 9 bases; nucleotides outside the gene matches: 13. The germline gives CDR1 SGHVS, CDR2 FNYEAQ. The CDR3 has 17 residues. The CDR3 sequence is CASSLTSGRALVSEQFF. Written as DNA, the CDR3 is TGTGCCAGCAGCCTTACTAGCGGGAGGGCCCTGGTTAGTGAGCAGTTCTTC.

This clonotype was recorded many times. The rearrangement joins TRBV28 to TRBJ1-1, with TRBD1 as a possible D gene (6 bases). Between the trimmed V and J ends, which lost 6 bases and 4 bases, there was a span of 18 bases. This CDR3 comprises 15 residues. Germline loops: CDR1 MDHEN, CDR2 SYDVKM. The CDR3 is CASRFTGRLGTEAFF. Written as DNA, the CDR3 is TGTGCCAGCAGGTTTACAGGGAGACTCGGCACTGAAGCTTTCTTT.

Remarks on this clonotype: The junction differs from germline at one of its ends, possibly a read error. V is TRBV12-3 or TRBV12-4 and J is TRBJ1-2; D is perhaps TRBD1 (5 bases). The CDR3 sequence is 13 residues long. CDR3 bases: TGTGCCAGCAGTTTCCAGGGTGCCTATGGCCACACCTTC. This sequence encodes CASSFQGAYGHTF.

In its sample, this clonotype was seen once. J is TRBJ2-7 and V is TRBV6-5, with a possible D match to TRBD2 (6 bases). Germline assignment: CDR1 MNHEY and CDR2 SVGAGI. Trimming shortened V by 0 bases and J by 9 bases, and 15 bases separated the two germline ends. The CDR3 consists of 14 residues. CDR3 in DNA: TGTGCCAGCAGTTACTCCCTCTGGGACTCCGGGCAGTACTTC. Its protein is CASSYSLWDSGQYF.

This clonotype showed up just once. The chain combines TRBV3-1 with TRBJ2-5, with a weak D call TRBD1 (5 bases). This CDR3 contains 14 residues. CDR1 LGHDT and CDR2 YNNKEL come from the germline V gene (reference sequence). With 4 bases removed from V and 1 base from J, the gap between germline ends came to 10 bases. CDR3 nucleotide sequence: TGTGCCAGCAGCCCCCGACAGAGCCAAGAGACCCAGTACTTC. It is translated as CASSPRQSQETQYF.

This clonotype showed up many times. The CDR3 DNA reads TGTGCCAGCAGACCCGGGACCGGTAATGAAAAACTGTTTTTT. Protein product: CASRPGTGNEKLFF. This chain uses TRBV3-1 with TRBJ1-4; D might be TRBD1 (5 bases). Deletions cut 6 bases from V and 4 bases from J, with 12 bases between. From germline, CDR1 is LGHDT and CDR2 YNNKEL (reference sequence). The length of the CDR3 is 14 residues.

This clonotype has just a few counts. The chain has TRBV27 and TRBJ2-7; TRBD1 might be the D (6 bases). In germline, CDR1 is MNHEY, CDR2 SMNVEV (reference sequence). The CDR3 runs 17 residues. V lost 5 bases and J 2 bases, leaving 22 bases between the germline ends. For the CDR3, the DNA is TGTGCCAGCAGTCCGTCGCCCGGGACACCAAACGCCTACGAGCAGTACTTC. Its protein is CASSPSPGTPNAYEQYF.

This clonotype came up many times. The DNA is omitted, as the CDR3 cannot be located on it reliably, and the CDR3 follows TCRdb's listing. The chain employs TRBV12-3 or TRBV12-4 and TRBJ1-1; the table's D call, TRBD1, was not checked against the DNA. Including both end residues, the CDR3 is 17 amino acids long. The CDR3 loop is CASSFGPGTGRGTEAFF.

This clonotype showed up just a few times. The V and J genes are TRBV2 and TRBJ1-2; tentatively, D is TRBD1 (5 bases). The CDR3 loop spans 20 amino acids. Germline V gene data show CDR1 as SNHLY and CDR2 as FYNNEI. Trimming cost V 4 bases and J 7 bases, with 34 bases left between them. The CDR3 nucleotides read TGTGCCAGCAGTGTCGGGCTCTGGACCAGGGCTCTCTGGCTCGGAGTTGGCTACACCTTC. Translating gives CASSVGLWTRALWLGVGYTF.

This clonotype was observed a few times. The CDR3 is CASSVTTSADAEQYF. The CDR3, as DNA: TGTGCCAGCAGCGTTACGACTAGCGCCGATGCCGAGCAGTACTTC. The chain carries TRBV9 and TRBJ2-7, with 8 bases aligning to TRBD2. The CDR3 runs to 15 residues. Germline CDR1 is SGDLS and CDR2 is YYNGEE. J gave up 6 bases and V 2 bases, and 10 bases lay outside the gene matches.

There are a few counts of this clonotype. The CDR3 DNA is TGTGCCTGCCACAGCCTTAATGAAAAACTGTTTTTT. Residues: CACHSLNEKLFF. V usage is TRBV30 and J usage is TRBJ1-4, with D uncertain. In germline, CDR1 is GTSNPN, CDR2 SVGIG (reference sequence). This CDR3 comprises 12 residues. Trimming removed 6 bases at V and 4 bases at J, with 9 bases between.

The chain employs TRBV28 and TRBJ1-4; D is undetermined. V gave up 3 bases and J gave up 7 bases, with 12 bases separating them. CDR1 and CDR2 from the germline V gene are MDHEN and SYDVKM. The CDR3 length is 14 residues. Written as DNA, the CDR3 is TGTGCCAGCAGTTTCCGGCCACTCCCTGAAAAACTGTTTTTT. Translating it yields CASSFRPLPEKLFF.

This clonotype was counted between two and nine times. J is TRBJ1-2 and V is TRBV27; D ambiguous. V lost 5 bases to trimming and J lost 1 base, with 11 bases between them. Looked up from germline, CDR1 is MNHEY and CDR2 is SMNVEV (reference sequence). This CDR3 is 14 amino acids long. The CDR3 bases are TGTGCCAGCAGTCCCTCGACCGTTAACTATGGCTACACCTTC. Residues: CASSPSTVNYGYTF.

This clonotype turned up a few times. The rearrangement joins TRBV20-1 to TRBJ2-7; D is unresolved. The CDR3 has 15 residues. Germline CDR1 DFQATT, CDR2 SNEGSKA (reference sequence). Between the trimmed V and J ends, which lost 4 bases and 2 bases, there was a span of 18 bases. The CDR3 sequence: CSAIEGLADPYEQYF. CDR3 DNA sequence: TGCAGTGCTATTGAAGGCTTGGCGGATCCCTACGAGCAGTACTTC.

As for this clonotype: Germline is not matched at one junction end, which may reflect a read error. The chain couples TRBV4-1 to TRBJ1-5; weak D call: TRBD1 (5 bases). The CDR3 extends over 15 amino acids. Germline V lookup: CDR1 MGHRA, CDR2 YSYEKL. CDR3 region: CASSQAGDGNQPQHF. Here the CDR3 DNA reads TGTGCCAGCAGCCAAGCGGGGGATGGGAATCAGCCCCAGCATTTT.

This clonotype was seen just once. The chain employs TRBV30 and TRBJ1-2; a possible D gene is TRBD1 (5 bases). The V gene's germline CDR1 is GTSNPN and CDR2 SVGIG (reference sequence). The CDR3 is 16 amino acids. V was shortened by 3 bases and J by 2 bases, with 19 bases between the two germline ends. CDR3 region: CAWSPTGQGENYGYTF. The CDR3, as DNA: TGTGCCTGGAGCCCAACGGGGCAGGGTGAAAACTATGGCTACACCTTC.

Points on this clonotype: Germline and junction disagree at one end, which may indicate a read error. This chain connects TRBV6-1 to TRBJ2-2, with a weak D call TRBD2 (5 bases). Germline V gives CDR1 MNHNS, CDR2 SASEGT. This CDR3 is built from 13 residues. The CDR3 loop reads CAGSGKNTGELFF. CDR3 coding DNA: TGTGCCGGCTCCGGGAAGAACACGGGGGAGCTGTTTTTT.

This clonotype turned up a few times. This chain links TRBV13 with TRBJ2-2; D possibly corresponds to TRBD1 (5 bases). The CDR3 is 14 residues long. Germline V lookup: CDR1 PRHDT, CDR2 FYEKMQ (reference sequence). V lost 5 bases to trimming and J lost 0 bases, with 7 bases between them. The CDR3 region has the DNA TGTGCCAGCAGCACAGGAACGAACACCGGGGAGCTGTTTTTT. Translation: CASSTGTNTGELFF.

As for this clonotype: Sequence at one end of the junction differs from germline and may be a read error. The chain couples TRBV12-3 or TRBV12-4 to TRBJ2-2; perhaps TRBD2 as D (5 bases). The length of the CDR3 is 15 residues. The CDR3 loop reads CASSPRFANTGELSF. CDR3 in DNA: TGTGCCAGCAGCCCCAGGTTCGCGAACACCGGGGAGCTGTCTTTT.

This clonotype was seen a handful of times. The chain has TRBV5-1 and TRBJ1-1; perhaps TRBD1 as D (5 bases). The CDR3 runs to 14 residues. V gave up 3 bases and J gave up 1 base, with 10 bases separating them. CDR1 is SGHRS, CDR2 YFSETQ, per germline. The CDR3 region has the DNA TGCGCCAGCAGCTCGGGACTGGCGAACACTGAAGCTTTCTTT. Protein product: CASSSGLANTEAFF.